The sequence of this T cell receptor (beta chain) was determined in a study of T cells after yellow fever vaccination. In this sample, this clonotype turned up a few times. Its antigen is still unknown. TCRdb itself ran the 5' RACE reads through MiXCR, one entry per CDR3 protein. The sample has some 350,000 distinct CDR3 sequences, 7.5% to 9% seen once. CDR1 and CDR2 from the germline V gene are LNHDA and SQIVND (reference sequence). With V trimmed by 6 bases and J by 6 bases, 7 bases remained unmatched. The CDR3 is 15 amino acids. Findings of the study overall: The booster saw the reappearance of most primary-vaccination clones (nearly 98% CD4, about 90% CD8). Peaking faster, on day 5 versus 15, the secondary response was nonetheless weaker. FACS-sorted repertoires could contain abundant clonotypes contaminating from the bulk population. A small share of clonotypes appeared in both CD4 and CD8 compartments.

The sequencing used PBMCs, collected on the day of the first yellow fever vaccination. The V call is TRBV19, the J call TRBJ2-1, with 11 bases fitting TRBD2. The TCR originated in a young man who received the YFV17D yellow fever vaccine. CDR3 DNA sequence: TGTGCCAGTAGCCATACTAGCGGGGGTCTCAATGAGCAGTTCTTC. As protein: CASSHTSGGLNEQFF.